This TCR beta chain is from a study of Graves' ophthalmopathy and Graves' hyperthyroidism. The CDR3 is made up of 15 amino acids. The ends were cut back, 8 bases at V and 0 bases at J, with 14 bases in the middle. CDR1 is MNHEY, CDR2 SVGEGT, per germline. RNA transcripts yielded amplified TCR beta CDR3 regions. Second-round multiplex PCR came after a first-round RT-PCR that employed HTBI primers. TCRdb processed the multiplex PCR reads anew with MiXCR; each CDR3 protein has one entry. Of about 400,000 distinct CDR3 sequences in the sample, 15% to 20% were seen once. This clonotype was detected many times.

The rearrangement joins TRBV6-2 or TRBV6-3 to TRBJ1-5; no definite D call. This sequence was found in a woman aged 18-29 years with Graves' ophthalmopathy. Sequencing used peripheral blood. CDR3 residues: CASLLGSPSNQPQHF. The CDR3 DNA reads TGTGCCAGCCTCCTAGGCAGCCCTAGCAATCAGCCCCAGCATTTT.